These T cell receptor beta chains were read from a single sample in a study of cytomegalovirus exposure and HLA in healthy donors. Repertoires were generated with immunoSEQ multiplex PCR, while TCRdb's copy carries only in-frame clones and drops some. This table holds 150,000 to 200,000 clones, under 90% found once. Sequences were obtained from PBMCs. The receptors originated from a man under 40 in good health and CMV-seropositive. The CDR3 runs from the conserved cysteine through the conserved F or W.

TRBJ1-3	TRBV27	CASSPGQGLGTIYF
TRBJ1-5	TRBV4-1	CASSQGDVSNQPQHF
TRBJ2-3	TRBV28	CASGGAGQSTDTQYF
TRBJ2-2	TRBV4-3	CASSRDRGNTGELFF
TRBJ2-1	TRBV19	CASSRWDLYNEQFF
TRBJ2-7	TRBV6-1	CASNEQYF
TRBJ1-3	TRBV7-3	CASGGASGNTIYF
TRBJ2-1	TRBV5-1	CASSPTAYNEQFF
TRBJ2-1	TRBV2	CASSRDWNNEQFF
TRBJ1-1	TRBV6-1	CASSRDTEAFF
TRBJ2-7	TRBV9	CASSVRTGSSYEQYF
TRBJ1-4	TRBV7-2	CASARGTNEKLFF
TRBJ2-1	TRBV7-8	CASSIGTSGGAYNEQFF
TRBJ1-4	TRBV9	CASSEQGANEKLFF
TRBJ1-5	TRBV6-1	CASSEFQGQPQHF
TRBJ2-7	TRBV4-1	CASSQMQVYEQYF
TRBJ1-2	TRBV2	CASSEGGQGSYGYTF
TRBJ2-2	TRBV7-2	CASSMRAGGPGTGELFF
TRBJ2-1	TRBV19	CASSIVGSRATQFF
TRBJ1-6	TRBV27	CASSLGTGAISPLHF
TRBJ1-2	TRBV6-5	CASSYNRFNYGYTF
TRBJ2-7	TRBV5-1	CASSSGTREGEQYF
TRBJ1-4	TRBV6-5	CASSAGVSVEKLFF